Given below is one T cell receptor (beta chain) in context. The data were taken from a study of T-cell memory formation after mild COVID-19. TCRdb analysed the 5' RACE reads with MiXCR anew, one entry per CDR3 protein. The sample has 190,000 or so distinct CDR3 sequences; roughly a fifth are singletons. Germline CDR1 and CDR2: MNHEY and SMNVEV (reference sequence). The V and J ends lost 3 bases and 0 bases respectively, with 12 bases between them. CDR3 size: 15 residues. This clonotype originated in an adult woman who had mild COVID-19 (a few samples of this study predate the infection). Cell type and time point are not known. V is TRBV27 and J is TRBJ2-7, with D unclear. Sequenced sample: PBMCs or a T cell subset sorted from them (not recorded which). CDR3 coding DNA: TGTGCCAGCAGTTTTGGACCGGCCAGCTCCTACGAGCAGTACTTC. Translation: CASSFGPASSYEQYF.